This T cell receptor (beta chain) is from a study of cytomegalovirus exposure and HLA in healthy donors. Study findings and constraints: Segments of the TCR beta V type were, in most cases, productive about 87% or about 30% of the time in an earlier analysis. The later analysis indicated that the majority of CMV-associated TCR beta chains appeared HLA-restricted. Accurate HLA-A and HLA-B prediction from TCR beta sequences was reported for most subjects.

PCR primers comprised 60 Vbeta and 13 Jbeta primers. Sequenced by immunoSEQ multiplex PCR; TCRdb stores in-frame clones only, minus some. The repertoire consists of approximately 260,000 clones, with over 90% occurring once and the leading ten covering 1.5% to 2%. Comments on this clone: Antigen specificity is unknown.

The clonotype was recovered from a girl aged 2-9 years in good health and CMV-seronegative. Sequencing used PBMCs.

CDR3 protein: CASSNKAGEVQYF. The CDR3 nucleotides read TGTGCCAGTAGTAACAAAGCGGGAGAGGTACAGTACTTC. The chain couples TRBV19 to TRBJ2-5, with 8 bases fitting TRBD2. J was trimmed by 11 bases and V by 4 bases; bases with no gene match: 9. The CDR3 covers 13 residues. Germline V lookup: CDR1 LNHDA, CDR2 SQIVND (reference sequence).